The TCR beta chain described here comes from a study of blood T cells in healthy people across ages. Study-wide points: Donor CMV infection status was unknown, possibly confounding age-related changes in expanded clonotypes.

With regard to this clonotype: The antigen remains unidentified.

Sample-barcoded 5' priming and a J-beta primer mix drove a second PCR of roughly 6 to 12 cycles. TCRdb analysed the 5' RACE reads with MiXCR anew, one entry per CDR3 protein. The sample records 1.8 million or so distinct CDR3 sequences, around 40% being singletons. This TCR derives from a human donor in good health. Specimen: blood.

DNA of the CDR3: TGTGCCAGCAGCCAGGGACACCTCAAAAACATTCAGTACTTC. Residues: CASSQGHLKNIQYF. The chain couples TRBV11-2 to TRBJ2-4, with D possibly matching TRBD1 (6 bases). V gave up 5 bases and J gave up 3 bases, with 11 bases separating them. The CDR3 totals 14 residues. In germline, CDR1 is SGHAT, CDR2 FQNNGV.